This TCR beta chain was found in a study of blood T cell repertoires in COVID-19. Method: immunoSEQ multiplex PCR; TCRdb's copy keeps in-frame clones and lacks some. The sample consists of a few hundred thousand clones, approximately 92% of them appearing once. The CDR3 sequence is 14 residues long. From germline, CDR1 is KGHSH and CDR2 LQKENI. Trimming removed 0 bases from V and 8 bases from J, with 10 bases in between. Participants were aged about 18 to 89 years from approximately 23 US areas. The sequence derives from a man younger than 35 who had recovered from COVID-19. V usage is TRBV18 and J usage is TRBJ1-4, with a tentative D call TRBD1 (5 bases). Sequencing input: PBMCs or T cells enriched from blood (not recorded which). CDR3: CASSPPNKGEKLFF. For the CDR3, the DNA is TGTGCCAGCTCACCACCGAACAAGGGGGAAAAACTGTTTTTT.